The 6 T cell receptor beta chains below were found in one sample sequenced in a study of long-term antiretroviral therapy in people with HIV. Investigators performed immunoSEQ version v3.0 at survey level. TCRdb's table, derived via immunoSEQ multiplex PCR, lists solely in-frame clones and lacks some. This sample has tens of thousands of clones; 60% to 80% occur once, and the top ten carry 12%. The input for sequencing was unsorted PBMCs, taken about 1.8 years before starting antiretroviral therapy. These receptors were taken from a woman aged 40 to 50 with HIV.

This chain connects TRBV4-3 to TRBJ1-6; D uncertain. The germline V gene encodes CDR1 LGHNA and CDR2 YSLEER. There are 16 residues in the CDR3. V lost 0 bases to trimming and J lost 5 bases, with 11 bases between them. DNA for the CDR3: TGCGCCAGCAGCCAAGATCTCGGTGGCCATAATTCACCCCTCCACTTT. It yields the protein CASSQDLGGHNSPLHF.

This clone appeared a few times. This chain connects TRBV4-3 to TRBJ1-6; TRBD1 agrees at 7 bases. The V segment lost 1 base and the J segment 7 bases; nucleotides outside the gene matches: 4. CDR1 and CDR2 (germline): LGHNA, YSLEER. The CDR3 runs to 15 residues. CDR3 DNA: TGCGCCAGCAGCCAAGTAGAGGGGGCAAATTCACCCCTCCACTTT. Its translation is CASSQVEGANSPLHF.

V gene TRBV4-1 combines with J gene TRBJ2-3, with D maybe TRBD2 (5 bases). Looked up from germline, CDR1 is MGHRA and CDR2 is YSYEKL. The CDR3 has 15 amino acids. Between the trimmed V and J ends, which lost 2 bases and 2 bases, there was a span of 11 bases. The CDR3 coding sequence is TGCGCCAGCAGCCAACCGACCGGGAACACAGATACGCAGTATTTT. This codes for CASSQPTGNTDTQYF.

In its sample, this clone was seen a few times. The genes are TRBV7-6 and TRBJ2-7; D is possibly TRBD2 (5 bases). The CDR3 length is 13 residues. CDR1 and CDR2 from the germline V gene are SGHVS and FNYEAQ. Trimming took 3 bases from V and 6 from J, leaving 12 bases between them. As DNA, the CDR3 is TGTGCCAGCAGCTTGGTCCCCCGGGGCGAGCAGTACTTC. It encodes CASSLVPRGEQYF.

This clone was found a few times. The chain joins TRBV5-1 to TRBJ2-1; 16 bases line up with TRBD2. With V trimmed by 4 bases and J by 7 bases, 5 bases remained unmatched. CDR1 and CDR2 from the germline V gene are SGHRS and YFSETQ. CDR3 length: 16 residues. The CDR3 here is CASSTGLAGGQNEQFF. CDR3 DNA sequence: TGCGCCAGCAGCACGGGACTAGCGGGAGGGCAGAATGAGCAGTTCTTC. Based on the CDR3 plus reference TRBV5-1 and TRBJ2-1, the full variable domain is KAGVTQTPRYLIKTRGQQVTLSCSPISGHRSVSWYQQTPGQGLQFLFEYFSETQRNKGNFPGRFSGRQFSNSRSEMNVSTLELGDSALYLCASSTGLAGGQNEQFFGPGTRLTVL.

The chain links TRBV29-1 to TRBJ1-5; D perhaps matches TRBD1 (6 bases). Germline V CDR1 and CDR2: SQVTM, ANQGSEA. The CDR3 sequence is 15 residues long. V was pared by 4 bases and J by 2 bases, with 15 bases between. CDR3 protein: CSVALQGSGNQPQHF. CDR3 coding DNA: TGCAGCGTTGCATTACAGGGATCGGGCAATCAGCCCCAGCATTTT. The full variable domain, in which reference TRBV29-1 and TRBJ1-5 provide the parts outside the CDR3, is SAVISQKPSRDICQRGTSLTIQCQVDSQVTMMFWYRQQPGQSLTLIATANQGSEATYESGFVIDKFPISRPNLTFSTLTVSNMSPEDSSIYLCSVALQGSGNQPQHFGDGTRLSIL.